Listed here are 30 T cell receptor beta chains from one sample, sequenced in a study of monozygotic twins with inflammatory bowel disease. TCRdb reprocessed the 5' RACE reads and keeps a single row for each CDR3 protein, giving no DNA. The sample table includes a few hundred thousand distinct CDR3 sequences. The material sequenced was blood. Receptors were obtained from a human donor with ulcerative colitis or Crohn's disease, or a healthy co-twin of an affected twin (not recorded which).

The V call is TRBV30, the J call TRBJ1-6; TCRdb proposes TRBD1, but this gene call is untestable without DNA. This CDR3 has 14 residues. CDR1 and CDR2 (germline): GTSNPN, SVGIG (reference sequence). CDR3 loop: CAWSPGQHNSPLHF.

The chain couples TRBV6-5 to TRBJ2-7; TCRdb picks TRBD2, but there is no DNA to check that call. Germline lookup yields CDR1 MNHEY and CDR2 SVGAGI. CDR3 length equals 15 residues. The CDR3 loop is CASSYSDRSPVGQYF.

V usage is TRBV19 and J usage is TRBJ2-1; the TCRdb call, TRBD2, lacks DNA for checking. This CDR3 is built from 13 residues. Germline V gene data show CDR1 as LNHDA and CDR2 as SQIVND (reference sequence). The CDR3 sequence is CATQRGDVNEQFF.

The CDR3 sequence: CAWKGTSTDTQYF. The V call is TRBV30, the J call TRBJ2-3; the TCRdb call, TRBD1, lacks DNA for checking. The CDR3 sequence is 13 residues long. Germline CDR1 reads GTSNPN; CDR2 reads SVGIG (reference sequence).

The V gene is TRBV5-1, the J gene TRBJ2-2; the TCRdb call, TRBD1, lacks DNA for checking. Per the germline V gene, CDR1 is SGHRS and CDR2 is YFSETQ. CDR3 length: 16 amino acids. CDR3 sequence reads: CASSFLEAGTAGELFF.

The rearrangement links TRBV27 to TRBJ2-7; TCRdb proposes TRBD1, but this gene call is untestable without DNA. The CDR3 totals 14 residues. CDR1 is MNHEY, CDR2 SMNVEV, per germline (reference sequence). The CDR3 is CASSTRQGANEQYF.

The chain recombines TRBV20-1 with TRBJ2-3; as DNA is missing, the TRBD2 call by TCRdb cannot be tested. This CDR3 is built from 15 residues. Germline values: CDR1 DFQATT, CDR2 SNEGSKA (reference sequence). CDR3 in amino acids: CSARRPGGPSDTQYF.

The chain combines TRBV4-2 with TRBJ1-4; TCRdb names TRBD1, which stays unverified in the absence of DNA. The CDR3 is 16 amino acids. Germline V gene lookup returns CDR1 LGHNA and CDR2 YNFKEQ. CDR3 in amino acids: CASSQSYTGTNEKLFF.

The V gene is TRBV6-2 or TRBV6-3, the J gene TRBJ1-1; TCRdb's assignment of TRBD1 cannot be checked, as there is no DNA. This CDR3 is 14 amino acids long. Germline V gene lookup returns CDR1 MNHEY and CDR2 SVGEGT. The CDR3 loop reads CASSLQGARTEAFF.

The chain combines TRBV6-5 with TRBJ1-2. Germline CDR1 MNHEY, CDR2 SVGAGI. The CDR3 totals 15 residues. CDR3 loop: CASSYGDWANYGYTF.

V and J are TRBV23-1 and TRBJ2-2; without DNA, the TCRdb call of TRBD2 cannot be checked. TRBV23-1 is labeled an ORF, and its function is uncertain. The CDR3 spans 16 residues. This CDR3 reads CASSHPPETNTGELFF.

This sequence joins TRBV12-5 and TRBJ2-1. The V gene's germline CDR1 is LGHNT and CDR2 FRNRAP. The CDR3 has 15 amino acids. CDR3 in amino acids: CASGRWGGSYNEQFF.

The CDR3 loop reads CASSQDPTGGRDTQYF. This chain links TRBV3-1 with TRBJ2-3; TCRdb indicates TRBD1, and absent DNA this call remains unverified. The germline V gene encodes CDR1 LGHDT and CDR2 YNNKEL (reference sequence). The CDR3 has 16 residues.

J is TRBJ2-1 and V is TRBV5-1; the D call from TCRdb, TRBD2, cannot be confirmed without DNA. Germline CDR1 reads SGHRS; CDR2 reads YFSETQ. The CDR3 totals 16 residues. The CDR3 sequence: CASSRMLALTNNEQFF.

J is TRBJ2-7 and V is TRBV4-3; without DNA, the TCRdb call of TRBD2 cannot be checked. This CDR3 region has 17 residues. Germline CDR1 and CDR2: LGHNA and YSLEER. The chain's CDR3 is CASSQGAGTTGAYEQYF.

V and J are TRBV4-2 and TRBJ2-2; no DNA is available, so the TRBD1 call from TCRdb remains unchecked. Per the germline V gene, CDR1 is LGHNA and CDR2 is YNFKEQ. This CDR3 is 16 amino acids long. The CDR3 protein is CASSQDHRVDTGELFF.

The chain has TRBV11-2 and TRBJ2-7; there is no DNA to check the TCRdb D call of TRBD2. The CDR3 runs to 13 residues. The germline V gene has CDR1 SGHAT and CDR2 FQNNGV. The CDR3 sequence: CASSFTVRLEQYF.

This chain connects TRBV5-1 to TRBJ2-7. In germline, CDR1 is SGHRS, CDR2 YFSETQ. The CDR3 contains 14 residues. This CDR3 reads CASSLVDRRYEQYF.

This chain uses TRBV6-1 with TRBJ1-5; with no DNA, the TCRdb D assignment of TRBD1 cannot be verified. CDR3 length: 16 residues. CDR1 is MNHNS, CDR2 SASEGT, per germline. The CDR3 sequence: CASSSFTGDSNQPQHF.

The gene calls are TRBV6-2 or TRBV6-3 and TRBJ2-1; TCRdb calls TRBD1, which cannot be checked without DNA. The CDR3 is made up of 14 amino acids. Germline-derived CDR1 and CDR2 are MNHEY and SVGEGT. CDR3 loop: CASSYPSGYDEQFF.

The gene calls are TRBV12-3 or TRBV12-4 and TRBJ2-7; TCRdb reports TRBD2, a call that lacks DNA to check it against. The CDR3 spans 14 residues. This CDR3 is CASSPLAGVYEQYF.

The gene calls are TRBV12-3 or TRBV12-4 and TRBJ1-2; TCRdb lists TRBD1, though no DNA is available to test this call. The CDR3 has 14 residues. The CDR3 region is CASSLISRQVGYTF.

This chain connects TRBV18 to TRBJ2-1; the D call of TRBD1 rests on TCRdb alone, since no DNA is present to check it. The germline V gene encodes CDR1 KGHSH and CDR2 LQKENI. The CDR3 is made up of 14 amino acids. The chain's CDR3 is CASSRGTVHNEQFF.

V is TRBV24-1 and J is TRBJ2-5. The length of the CDR3 is 12 residues. CDR1 is KGHDR, CDR2 SFDVKD, per germline. CDR3 sequence: CATSGNQETQYF.

The genes are TRBV6-5 and TRBJ1-1; TCRdb designates TRBD1, a call that cannot be tested without DNA. Germline assignment: CDR1 MNHEY and CDR2 SVGAGI. The length of the CDR3 is 15 residues. The CDR3 reads CASSFTTGGWTEAFF.

The gene calls are TRBV7-2 and TRBJ2-2; the D call of TRBD1 rests on TCRdb alone, since no DNA is present to check it. The CDR3 spans 15 residues. From germline, CDR1 is SGHTA and CDR2 FQGNSA. CDR3 residues: CASRGQGRFSGELFF.

The J gene is TRBJ2-1, the V gene TRBV4-2; TCRdb outputs TRBD2, but without DNA this stays unchecked. The germline V gene has CDR1 LGHNA and CDR2 YNFKEQ. The CDR3 contains 14 residues. The CDR3 spells CASTQRDFENEQFF.

The chain couples TRBV27 to TRBJ2-2; TCRdb names TRBD1, which stays unverified in the absence of DNA. The CDR3 runs 15 residues. Looked up from germline, CDR1 is MNHEY and CDR2 is SMNVEV (reference sequence). The CDR3 sequence is CASSLMGGNTGELFF.

The chain employs TRBV6-6 and TRBJ1-2. Germline-derived CDR1 and CDR2 are MNHNY and SVGAGI (reference sequence). The CDR3 runs 14 residues. CDR3 sequence reads: CASSYPRGKDGYTF.

The chain has TRBV5-1 and TRBJ2-1; TCRdb gives TRBD1 as the D gene, but with no DNA this cannot be confirmed. CDR3 length: 14 amino acids. CDR1 and CDR2 (germline): SGHRS, YFSETQ. CDR3 region: CASRREAGYNEQFF.